This record looks at one T cell receptor beta chain sequence and its context. This sample stems from a study of T-cell reconstitution after alpha-beta-depleted transplantation in children. Unique molecular identifiers featured in how the TCRbeta library was prepared. In TCRdb, the PCR reads were re-called with MiXCR into one record per CDR3 protein. The sample gives hundreds of thousands of distinct CDR3 sequences, 10% to 15% of which show up once; around 2.2% is in the top ten. Germline loops: CDR1 LNHNV, CDR2 YYDKDF (reference sequence). The CDR3 is made up of 15 amino acids. Trimming cost V 1 base and J 3 bases; bases outside gene matches: 3.

Sequenced material: PBMCs, mostly from graft donor cells, taken 360 days after TCRalphabeta/CD19-depleted stem cell transplant. The clonotype comes from a male patient between 10 and 17 years old who had a stem cell transplant for acute myeloid leukemia, so the T cells may come from the graft donor. The chain recombines TRBV15 with TRBJ1-1, with 9 bases matching TRBD1. For the CDR3, the DNA is TGTGCCACCAGCAGAGTTGACAGGGGGGACACTGAAGCTTTCTTT. Translation: CATSRVDRGDTEAFF.